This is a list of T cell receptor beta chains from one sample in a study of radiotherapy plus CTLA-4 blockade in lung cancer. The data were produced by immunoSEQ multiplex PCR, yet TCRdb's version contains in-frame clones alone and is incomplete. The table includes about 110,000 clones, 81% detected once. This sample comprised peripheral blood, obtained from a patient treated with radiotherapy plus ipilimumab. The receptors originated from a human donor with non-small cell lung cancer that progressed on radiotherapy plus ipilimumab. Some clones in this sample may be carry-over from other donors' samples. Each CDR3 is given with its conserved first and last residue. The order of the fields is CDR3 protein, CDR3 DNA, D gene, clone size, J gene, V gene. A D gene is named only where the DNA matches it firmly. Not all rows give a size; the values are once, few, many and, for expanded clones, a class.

CDR3: CASRGQGYTEAFF; DNA: TGTGCCAGCAGGGGACAGGGATACACTGAAGCTTTCTTT; D: TRBD1; size: few; J: TRBJ1-1; V: TRBV2
CDR3: CASGLVLLGSSYEQYF; DNA: TGTGCTAGTGGTTTGGTACTTCTGGGGAGCTCCTACGAGCAGTACTTC; D: -; size: -; J: TRBJ2-7; V: TRBV12-5
CDR3: CASSFDRVEQYF; DNA: TGTGCCAGCTCATTCGACAGGGTAGAGCAGTACTTC; D: TRBD1; size: -; J: TRBJ2-7; V: TRBV18
CDR3: CASSYSRGPANEKLFF; DNA: TGTGCCAGCAGTTACTCCAGGGGTCCGGCTAATGAAAAACTGTTTTTT; D: -; size: -; J: TRBJ1-4; V: TRBV6-5
CDR3: CASSVNPGTEAFF; DNA: TGTGCCAGCAGCGTCAACCCTGGCACTGAAGCTTTCTTT; D: -; size: -; J: TRBJ1-1; V: TRBV11-3
CDR3: CASRKGLAGEETQYF; DNA: TGCGCCAGCAGAAAAGGACTAGCGGGGGAAGAGACCCAGTACTTC; D: TRBD2; size: once; J: TRBJ2-5; V: TRBV4-1
CDR3: CASSQGGGGAVSDTQYF; DNA: TGTGCCAGCAGCCAGGGCGGCGGGGGGGCGGTGTCAGATACGCAGTATTTT; D: TRBD2; size: -; J: TRBJ2-3; V: TRBV4-2
CDR3: CASSEGLNQPQHF; DNA: TGTGCCAGCAGCGAGGGACTCAATCAGCCCCAGCATTTT; D: -; size: -; J: TRBJ1-5; V: TRBV6-4
CDR3: CASSSWRAGGAFGANVLTF; DNA: TGTGCCAGCAGCTCCTGGAGAGCGGGGGGGGCTTTTGGGGCCAACGTCCTGACTTTC; D: TRBD2; size: -; J: TRBJ2-6; V: TRBV11-2
CDR3: CASSSPGQGYEQYF; DNA: TGTGCCAGCAGTTCCCCGGGACAGGGCTACGAGCAGTACTTC; D: TRBD1; size: -; J: TRBJ2-7; V: TRBV28
CDR3: CATGTGSSYNSPLHF; DNA: TGTGCCACCGGGACAGGGAGCTCCTATAATTCACCCCTCCACTTT; D: TRBD1; size: -; J: TRBJ1-6; V: TRBV10-3
CDR3: CASSEWVWTGSGANVLTF; DNA: TGTGCCAGCAGTGAATGGGTTTGGACAGGCTCTGGGGCCAACGTCCTGACTTTC; D: TRBD1; size: -; J: TRBJ2-6; V: TRBV6-1
CDR3: CASSQEEGRGNIQYF; DNA: TGTGCCAGCAGCCAAGAGGAAGGAAGGGGTAACATTCAGTACTTC; D: -; size: -; J: TRBJ2-4; V: TRBV4-2
CDR3: CASSPSFGETQYF; DNA: TGTGCCAGCAGCCCCTCCTTTGGAGAGACCCAGTACTTC; D: -; size: few; J: TRBJ2-5; V: TRBV27
CDR3: CASSLTTGGRYEQYF; DNA: TGTGCCAGCTCACTAACGACAGGGGGCAGGTACGAGCAGTACTTC; D: TRBD1; size: -; J: TRBJ2-7; V: TRBV18
CDR3: CASSVTSGPGTEAFF; DNA: TGTGCCAGCAGCGTAACTTCCGGCCCTGGGACTGAAGCTTTCTTT; D: -; size: -; J: TRBJ1-1; V: TRBV9
CDR3: CASSPGTDQNYGYTF; DNA: TGTGCCAGCAGCCCCGGGACAGACCAGAACTATGGCTACACCTTC; D: TRBD1; size: -; J: TRBJ1-2; V: TRBV9
CDR3: CASSSQNQETQYF; DNA: TGCGCCAGCAGTTCCCAGAACCAAGAGACCCAGTACTTC; D: -; size: -; J: TRBJ2-5; V: TRBV5-1
CDR3: CASRTGAETQYF; DNA: TGTGCCAGCAGGACAGGGGCCGAGACCCAGTACTTC; D: TRBD1; size: -; J: TRBJ2-5; V: TRBV7-9
CDR3: CASSLGDRGNTIYF; DNA: TGTGCCAGCAGCTTAGGAGACAGGGGAAACACCATATATTTT; D: -; size: -; J: TRBJ1-3; V: TRBV13
CDR3: CASSRPEGTALYEQYF; DNA: TGTGCCAGCAGCCGCCCAGAGGGGACAGCCCTCTACGAGCAGTACTTC; D: TRBD1; size: -; J: TRBJ2-7; V: TRBV13
CDR3: CASSQTPIEQYF; DNA: TGTGCCAGCAGCCAGACCCCTATCGAGCAGTACTTC; D: -; size: -; J: TRBJ2-7; V: TRBV16
CDR3: CASSPLGPERGFRYNEQFF; DNA: TGCGCCAGCAGCCCTCTAGGTCCCGAGCGAGGTTTTCGGTACAATGAGCAGTTCTTC; D: -; size: -; J: TRBJ2-1; V: TRBV4-1
CDR3: CASSFGAETDTQYF; DNA: TGCGCCAGCAGCTTTGGGGCCGAAACCGATACGCAGTATTTT; D: -; size: -; J: TRBJ2-3; V: TRBV5-1
CDR3: CASSLGDTEAFF; DNA: TGCGCCAGCAGCTTAGGCGACACTGAAGCTTTCTTT; D: -; size: -; J: TRBJ1-1; V: TRBV5-1
CDR3: CASRSGPSYEQYF; DNA: TGTGCCAGCAGATCCGGGCCCTCCTACGAGCAGTACTTC; D: -; size: -; J: TRBJ2-7; V: TRBV6-1
CDR3: CASSPTGNHHTIYF; DNA: TGTGCCAGCAGTCCGACAGGGAACCACCACACCATATATTTT; D: TRBD1; size: -; J: TRBJ1-3; V: TRBV28
CDR3: CASSVGRQQYGYTF; DNA: TGTGCCAGCAGCGTAGGAAGACAGCAATATGGCTACACCTTC; D: -; size: few; J: TRBJ1-2; V: TRBV9
CDR3: CASSLGQVFDQPQHF; DNA: TGTGCCAGCAGCTTGGGACAGGTTTTCGATCAGCCCCAGCATTTT; D: TRBD1; size: -; J: TRBJ1-5; V: TRBV9
CDR3: CASSFSLRDRFLVNTEAFF; DNA: TGTGCCAGCAGCTTTTCCCTCCGGGACAGGTTTTTGGTGAACACTGAAGCTTTCTTT; D: TRBD1; size: -; J: TRBJ1-1; V: TRBV7-6
CDR3: CAISGPGDTEAFF; DNA: TGTGCCATCAGTGGCCCGGGAGACACTGAAGCTTTCTTT; D: -; size: -; J: TRBJ1-1; V: TRBV10-3
CDR3: CSVGDLDSLEAFF; DNA: TGCAGCGTCGGGGACTTGGACAGCCTGGAGGCTTTCTTT; D: -; size: -; J: TRBJ1-1; V: TRBV29-1
CDR3: CAGSQVLGDQGEGITDTQYF; DNA: TGTGCCGGCAGCCAAGTTTTGGGTGACCAGGGTGAGGGGATCACAGATACGCAGTATTTT; D: -; size: -; J: TRBJ2-3; V: TRBV27
CDR3: CASSFDRNTGELFF; DNA: TGTGCCAGCAGCTTTGACAGGAACACCGGGGAGCTGTTTTTT; D: -; size: -; J: TRBJ2-2; V: TRBV7-8
CDR3: CASSFEPSYGYTF; DNA: TGCGCCAGCAGCTTTGAGCCAAGCTATGGCTACACCTTC; D: -; size: -; J: TRBJ1-2; V: TRBV5-1
CDR3: CATSNGQFSGNTIYF; DNA: TGTGCCACCAGCAACGGACAGTTCTCTGGAAACACCATATATTTT; D: -; size: -; J: TRBJ1-3; V: TRBV15
CDR3: CASSLISGGAHEQYF; DNA: TGCGCCAGCAGCTTGATTAGCGGGGGGGCCCACGAGCAGTACTTC; D: TRBD2; size: once; J: TRBJ2-7; V: TRBV5-1
CDR3: CASTWDGNTEAFF; DNA: TGTGCCAGCACCTGGGACGGTAACACTGAAGCTTTCTTT; D: -; size: once; J: TRBJ1-1; V: TRBV7-9
CDR3: CASSHLQGMYGYTF; DNA: TGCGCCAGCAGCCACCTACAGGGAATGTATGGCTACACCTTC; D: -; size: once; J: TRBJ1-2; V: TRBV4-3
CDR3: CASSIVASGVYQPQHF; DNA: TGTGCCAGTAGTATAGTGGCGTCGGGGGTCTATCAGCCCCAGCATTTT; D: -; size: -; J: TRBJ1-5; V: TRBV19
CDR3: CATSRDQRLQGADGYTF; DNA: TGTGCCACCAGCAGAGATCAAAGGCTTCAGGGGGCGGATGGCTACACCTTC; D: TRBD1; size: few; J: TRBJ1-2; V: TRBV15
CDR3: CASSSDGHYTGELFF; DNA: TGTGCCAGCAGCTCCGACGGACACTACACCGGGGAGCTGTTTTTT; D: -; size: once; J: TRBJ2-2; V: TRBV7-3
CDR3: CASSLRGNQPQHF; DNA: TGTGCCAGCAGCTTACGGGGTAATCAGCCCCAGCATTTT; D: -; size: -; J: TRBJ1-5; V: TRBV7-2
CDR3: CASSRDRGRYEQYF; DNA: TGTGCCAGCAGCCGGGACAGGGGAAGGTACGAGCAGTACTTC; D: TRBD1; size: -; J: TRBJ2-7; V: TRBV7-2
CDR3: CASSQDEHAWLGYTF; DNA: TGCGCCAGCAGCCAAGATGAACACGCGTGGTTGGGCTACACCTTC; D: -; size: -; J: TRBJ1-2; V: TRBV4-3
CDR3: CASSVPCGVLAKNIQYF; DNA: TGTGCCAGCAGTGTCCCGTGTGGGGTTCTAGCCAAAAACATTCAGTACTTC; D: -; size: few; J: TRBJ2-4; V: TRBV6-4
CDR3: CASSYSPAIETQYF; DNA: TGTGCCAGCAGTTACTCCCCGGCCATAGAGACCCAGTACTTC; D: -; size: -; J: TRBJ2-5; V: TRBV6-5
CDR3: CASSPPYGPQHF; DNA: TGTGCCAGCTCACCCCCCTATGGGCCCCAGCATTTT; D: -; size: -; J: TRBJ1-5; V: TRBV18
CDR3: CASNPGLNNEQFF; DNA: TGCGCCAGCAATCCGGGACTTAACAATGAGCAGTTCTTC; D: -; size: -; J: TRBJ2-1; V: TRBV5-1
CDR3: CASSIDNRVIDEQYF; DNA: TGTGCCAGTAGTATAGACAACAGGGTGATCGACGAGCAGTACTTC; D: -; size: -; J: TRBJ2-7; V: TRBV19
CDR3: CASSPQATSMNTQYF; DNA: TGTGCCAGCTCACCCCAGGCGACGAGCATGAATACGCAGTATTTT; D: -; size: -; J: TRBJ2-3; V: TRBV18
CDR3: CASTVGRTAYGYTF; DNA: TGTGCCAGTACCGTCGGGCGGACAGCCTATGGCTACACCTTC; D: -; size: -; J: TRBJ1-2; V: TRBV19
CDR3: CASSPGMNYGYTF; DNA: TGTGCCAGCAGCCCTGGGATGAACTATGGCTACACCTTC; D: -; size: -; J: TRBJ1-2; V: TRBV7-3
CDR3: CAITGSGVGTDTQYF; DNA: TGTGCCATCACGGGTAGCGGGGTTGGCACAGATACGCAGTATTTT; D: TRBD2; size: few; J: TRBJ2-3; V: TRBV10-3